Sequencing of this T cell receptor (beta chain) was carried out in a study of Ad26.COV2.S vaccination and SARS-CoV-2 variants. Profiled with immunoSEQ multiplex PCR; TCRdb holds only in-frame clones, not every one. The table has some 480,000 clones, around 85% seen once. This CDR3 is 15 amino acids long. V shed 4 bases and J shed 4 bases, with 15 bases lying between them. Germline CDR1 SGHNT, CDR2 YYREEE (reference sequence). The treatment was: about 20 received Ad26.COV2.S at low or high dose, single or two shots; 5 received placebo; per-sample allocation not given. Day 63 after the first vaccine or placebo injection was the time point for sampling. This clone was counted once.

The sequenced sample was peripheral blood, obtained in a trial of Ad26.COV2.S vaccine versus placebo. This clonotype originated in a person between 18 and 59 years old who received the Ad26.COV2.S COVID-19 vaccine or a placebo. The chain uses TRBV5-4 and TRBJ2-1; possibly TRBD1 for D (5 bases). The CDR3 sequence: CASSPQGSSYNEQFF. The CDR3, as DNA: TGTGCCAGCAGCCCGCAGGGAAGCTCTTACAATGAGCAGTTCTTC.